This T cell receptor (beta chain) came from a study of T cell responses to AZD1222 COVID-19 vaccine. Using immunoSEQ multiplex PCR, the repertoire was profiled, and TCRdb retains in-frame clones only, with some absent. The profile shows 95,000 to 120,000 clones, 88% of them singletons. Sequences were derived from peripheral blood, sampled 28 days after the second AZD1222 dose. The clonotype was recovered from an adult who received the AZD1222 COVID-19 vaccine.

This CDR3 reads CASSLDSSSYEKLFF. CDR3 in DNA: TGTGCCAGCAGCTTAGACTCATCCTCGTATGAAAAACTGTTTTTT. The gene calls are TRBV7-8 and TRBJ1-4; D is undetermined. This CDR3 contains 15 residues. Germline V CDR1 and CDR2: SGHVS, FQNEAQ. Trimming shortened V by 1 base and J by 6 bases, and 12 bases separated the two germline ends. Complete variable domain (other parts from reference TRBV7-8 and TRBJ1-4): GAGVSQSPRYKVAKRGQDVALRCDPISGHVSLFWYQQALGQGPEFLTYFQNEAQLDKSGLPSDRFFAERPEGSVSTLKIQRTQQEDSAVYLCASSLDSSSYEKLFFGSGTQLSVL.